These 20 T cell receptor beta chains were sequenced from one sample in a study of T cells in Graves' hyperthyroidism and ophthalmopathy. RNA transcripts yielded amplified TCR beta CDR3 regions. During a first-round RT-PCR of the TCR CDR3, the HTBI primer set was used. From the multiplex PCR reads, TCRdb called clonotypes with MiXCR, one entry per CDR3 protein. This sample carries about 500,000 distinct CDR3 sequences, roughly 15% of them seen once, and the ten largest clones take about 29%. The sequenced material came from blood. Every receptor here comes from a woman aged 25 to 39 with Graves' ophthalmopathy.

This clonotype was found many times. This chain joins TRBV3-1 and TRBJ2-7; 10 bases agree with TRBD2. Germline V gene sequence: CDR1 LGHDT, CDR2 YNNKEL (reference sequence). V shed 8 bases, J shed 2 bases, and the junction held 3 bases outside the gene matches. CDR3 length equals 13 residues. The CDR3 protein is CASGTSGTYEQYF. Here the CDR3 DNA reads TGTGCCAGCGGAACTAGCGGGACCTACGAGCAGTACTTC.

This clonotype was detected many times. V is TRBV20-1 and J is TRBJ2-7; 8 bases line up with TRBD1. This CDR3 has 14 residues. Trimming cost V 0 bases and J 6 bases; bases outside gene matches: 7. Germline CDR1 is DFQATT and CDR2 is SNEGSKA (reference sequence). This CDR3 reads CSARDPGQALEQYF. As DNA, the CDR3 is TGCAGTGCTAGAGACCCGGGACAGGCCCTCGAGCAGTACTTC.

This clonotype was seen a few times. V and J are TRBV3-1 and TRBJ1-3, with 11 bases fitting TRBD1. V lost 5 bases and J lost 8; bases outside the gene matches: 8. There are 15 residues in the CDR3. In germline, CDR1 is LGHDT, CDR2 YNNKEL (reference sequence). The chain's CDR3 is CASSIRTGGFDTIYF. The CDR3 DNA reads as TGTGCCAGCAGCATTCGGACAGGGGGCTTTGACACCATATATTTT.

The sample holds many counts of this clonotype. The CDR3 nucleotides are TGCGCCAGCAGCAAAGGGACTAGCACAGATACGCAGTATTTT. Amino acids: CASSKGTSTDTQYF. The chain joins TRBV5-1 to TRBJ2-3, with a possible D match to TRBD2 (6 bases). CDR3 length: 14 amino acids. With 4 bases removed from V and 0 bases from J, the gap between germline ends came to 9 bases. Per the germline V gene, CDR1 is SGHRS and CDR2 is YFSETQ.

This clonotype was seen many times. The chain uses TRBV2 and TRBJ1-2, with TRBD1 identical over 8 bases. The germline V gene encodes CDR1 SNHLY and CDR2 FYNNEI. This CDR3 contains 13 residues. V shed 6 bases, J shed 8 bases, and the junction held 8 bases outside the gene matches. CDR3 loop: CASRTTGGGGYTF. The CDR3 DNA follows: TGTGCCAGCAGGACAACAGGGGGTGGAGGCTACACCTTC.

There are many counts of this clonotype. The chain recombines TRBV10-2 with TRBJ1-1; D remains unclear. CDR3 length: 14 residues. CDR1 and CDR2 from the germline V gene are WSHSY and SAAADI. Between the trimmed V and J ends, which lost 5 bases and 5 bases, there was a span of 15 bases. As DNA, the CDR3 is TGCGCCAGCAGTTCAGGACGGATTACGACTGAAGCTTTCTTT. Translated, it gives CASSSGRITTEAFF.

In regard to this clonotype: The conserved closing phenylalanine or tryptophan is absent in this CDR3, likely reflecting a read error. V gene TRBV12-3 or TRBV12-4 combines with J gene TRBJ2-7; 9 nucleotides align to TRBD1. The CDR3 is 14 residues long. Trimming removed 3 bases from V and 5 bases from J; junction bases left unmatched: 5. The CDR3 DNA reads TGTGCCAGCAGTTTGAGACAGGGGGGTAACGAGCAGTACCTC. Residues: CASSLRQGGNEQYL.

The J gene is TRBJ1-2, the V gene TRBV30; maybe TRBD1 (6 bases). Per germline, CDR1 GTSNPN and CDR2 SVGIG (reference sequence). V lost 4 bases and J lost 2, with 20 bases in between. The CDR3 spans 16 residues. This CDR3 is CAWMFRGRFQNYGYTF. Here the CDR3 DNA reads TGTGCCTGGATGTTCCGGGGGCGATTCCAGAACTATGGCTACACCTTC.

This clonotype has at least ten counts. The chain joins TRBV7-3 to TRBJ2-3; no reliable D call. This CDR3 is 13 amino acids long. V was clipped by 4 bases and J by 3 bases, with 8 bases between them. Germline V gives CDR1 SGHTA, CDR2 FQGTGA. The CDR3 spells CASSSLETDTQYF. The CDR3 DNA sequence: TGTGCCAGCAGCTCCCTAGAGACAGATACGCAGTATTTT.

This clonotype was counted ten times or more. This chain joins TRBV29-1 and TRBJ2-7; no reliable D call. The CDR3 spans 13 residues. V lost 4 bases to trimming and J lost 4 bases, with 14 bases between them. Per germline, CDR1 SQVTM and CDR2 ANQGSEA. The CDR3 spells CSVAGLDLYEQYF. The DNA of the CDR3 is TGCAGCGTTGCGGGCCTGGACCTATACGAGCAGTACTTC.

This clonotype was recorded many times. The genes are TRBV20-1 and TRBJ2-1; 7 bases are a match to TRBD2. Germline loops: CDR1 DFQATT, CDR2 SNEGSKA (reference sequence). The CDR3 runs to 17 residues. The J segment lost 1 base and the V segment lost 2 bases, leaving 11 bases of the junction unmatched. CDR3 nucleotide sequence: TGCAGTGCTAGAAGGGGCGGCGGGAGAAGGTCCTACAATGAGCAGTTCTTC. This codes for CSARRGGGRRSYNEQFF.

This clonotype was seen only a few times. The J gene is TRBJ2-1, the V gene TRBV10-3; perhaps TRBD2 as D (5 bases). The length of the CDR3 is 15 residues. The germline CDR1 and CDR2 sequences are ENHRY and SYGVKD. Trimming shortened V by 4 bases and J by 5 bases, and 15 bases separated the two germline ends. In nucleotides, the CDR3 is TGTGCCATCAGTGTTGGAATTTCGGGAAACAATGAGCAGTTCTTC. Its protein is CAISVGISGNNEQFF.

The gene calls are TRBV3-1 and TRBJ1-1; TRBD1 aligns across 7 bases. V was clipped by 3 bases and J by 6 bases; unmatched bases: 10. The V gene's germline CDR1 is LGHDT and CDR2 YNNKEL (reference sequence). The CDR3 is made up of 15 amino acids. CDR3 in amino acids: CASSHRQGRFAEAFF. The CDR3 region has the DNA TGTGCCAGCAGCCACCGACAGGGAAGGTTTGCTGAAGCTTTCTTT.

This clonotype was recorded a few times. V and J are TRBV28 and TRBJ2-5; TRBD2 matches 8 bases. The J segment lost 4 bases and the V segment lost 5 bases, leaving 12 bases of the junction unmatched. Germline assignment: CDR1 MDHEN and CDR2 SYDVKM. The CDR3 consists of 16 residues. Here the CDR3 reads CASSPRTGLGRETQYF. For the CDR3, the DNA is TGTGCCAGCAGTCCGCGGACGGGACTAGGGCGAGAGACCCAGTACTTC.

The chain combines TRBV4-3 with TRBJ2-1; 11 bases are a match to TRBD2. CDR3 size: 14 residues. The V and J ends lost 4 bases and 9 bases, in that order; junction bases with no gene match: 5. Per germline, CDR1 LGHNA and CDR2 YSLEER. The CDR3 sequence is CASSRGLAGSEQFF. The CDR3 nucleotides read TGCGCCAGCAGCCGAGGACTAGCGGGCAGTGAGCAGTTCTTC.

This clonotype came up many times. The chain links TRBV28 to TRBJ2-5; possible D gene TRBD2, 6 bases. V was pared by 8 bases and J by 4 bases, with 14 bases between. Germline CDR1 and CDR2: MDHEN and SYDVKM. The CDR3 has 13 amino acids. CDR3: CASSISGVETQYF. The CDR3, as DNA: TGTGCCAGCTCAATTTCGGGGGTAGAGACCCAGTACTTC.

This clonotype was detected many times. The chain couples TRBV28 to TRBJ2-2; 11 nucleotides align to TRBD1. J gave up 2 bases and V 5 bases, and 7 bases lay outside the gene matches. The CDR3 extends over 17 amino acids. Germline CDR1 MDHEN, CDR2 SYDVKM. CDR3 coding DNA: TGTGCCAGCAGTAGCCCGGACAGGGGGCTAAACACCGGGGAGCTGTTTTTT. Amino acids: CASSSPDRGLNTGELFF.

This clonotype was seen repeatedly, ten times or more. The rearrangement links TRBV5-1 to TRBJ2-3; TRBD1 is a possible D gene (5 bases). Germline loops: CDR1 SGHRS, CDR2 YFSETQ. The CDR3 spans 15 residues. Trimming left V 1 base short and J 2 bases short, with 11 bases between. The CDR3 loop reads CASSLTDRNTDTQYF. The CDR3 DNA follows: TGCGCCAGCAGCTTGACAGACAGAAACACAGATACGCAGTATTTT. Full variable domain (outside the CDR3, taken from reference TRBV5-1 and TRBJ2-3): KAGVTQTPRYLIKTRGQQVTLSCSPISGHRSVSWYQQTPGQGLQFLFEYFSETQRNKGNFPGRFSGRQFSNSRSEMNVSTLELGDSALYLCASSLTDRNTDTQYFGPGTRLTVL.

Only one count was recorded for this clonotype. At one boundary the junction diverges from the germline segment, which might be a read error. This chain links TRBV5-1 with TRBJ1-2; perhaps TRBD1 as D (6 bases). Germline loops: CDR1 SGHRS, CDR2 YFSETQ. The CDR3 runs 15 residues. This CDR3 reads CASSVDPRQGNGYTF. CDR3 bases: TGTGCCAGCAGCGTAGATCCTCGGCAGGGGAATGGCTACACCTTC.

In its sample, this clonotype was seen once. The J gene is TRBJ2-1, the V gene TRBV4-1; maybe TRBD1 (7 bases). V was trimmed by 4 bases and J by 9 bases, leaving 19 bases between them. The CDR3 is 15 amino acids. Germline values: CDR1 MGHRA, CDR2 YSYEKL. CDR3 in DNA: TGCGCCAGCAGCCGAAATGGGAGGTCAGGGGGTGAGCAGTTCTTC. It specifies CASSRNGRSGGEQFF.